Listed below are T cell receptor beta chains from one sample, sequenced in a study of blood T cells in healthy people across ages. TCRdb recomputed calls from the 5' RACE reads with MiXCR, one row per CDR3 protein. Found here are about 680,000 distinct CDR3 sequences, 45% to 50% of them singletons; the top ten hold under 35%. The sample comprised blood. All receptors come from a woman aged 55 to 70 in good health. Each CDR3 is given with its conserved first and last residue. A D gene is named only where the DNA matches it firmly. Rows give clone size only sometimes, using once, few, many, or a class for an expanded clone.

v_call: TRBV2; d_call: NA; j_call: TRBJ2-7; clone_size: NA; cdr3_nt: TGTGCCAGCAGTAAACCCCCCGTGGAGCAGTACTTC; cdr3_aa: CASSKPPVEQYF
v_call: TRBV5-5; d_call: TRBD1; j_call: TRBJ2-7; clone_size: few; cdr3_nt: TGTGCCAGCAAAATAACAGGGGGCGAGTCCTACGAGCAGTACTTC; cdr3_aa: CASKITGGESYEQYF
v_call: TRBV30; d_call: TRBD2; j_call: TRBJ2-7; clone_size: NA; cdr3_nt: TGTGCCTGGAGTGAGAACCTAGCGGGGAAGGGGGAGCAGTACTTC; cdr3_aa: CAWSENLAGKGEQYF
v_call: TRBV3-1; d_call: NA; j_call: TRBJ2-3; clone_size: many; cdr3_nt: TGTGCCAGCAGTTTAAGAGGGACAGATACGCAGTATTTT; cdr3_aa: CASSLRGTDTQYF
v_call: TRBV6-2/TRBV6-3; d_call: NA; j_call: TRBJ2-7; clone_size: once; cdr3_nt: TGTGCCAGCAGTTACGGCTTAGCAGACTCCTACGAGCAGTACTTC; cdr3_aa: CASSYGLADSYEQYF
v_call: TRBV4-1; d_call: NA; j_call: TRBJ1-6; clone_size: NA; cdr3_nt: TGCGCCAGCAGCCAACAACTGGGGACACCCCTCCACTTT; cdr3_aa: CASSQQLGTPLHF
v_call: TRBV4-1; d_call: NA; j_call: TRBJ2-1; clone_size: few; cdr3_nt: TGCGCCAGCAGCCAAGATTGGGGACCGACTGGCGCGGGGAATGAGCAGTTCTTC; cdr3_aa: CASSQDWGPTGAGNEQFF
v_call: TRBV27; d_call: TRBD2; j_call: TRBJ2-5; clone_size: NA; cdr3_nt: TGTGCCAGCAGTACAGGGACTAGCGGGAGGAACAATGAGCAGTACTTC; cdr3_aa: CASSTGTSGRNNEQYF
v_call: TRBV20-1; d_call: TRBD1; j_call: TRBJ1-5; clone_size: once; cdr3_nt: TGCAGTGCTAGACCCCCAGGGGGGGGCAATCAGCCCCAGCATTTT; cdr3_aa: CSARPPGGGNQPQHF
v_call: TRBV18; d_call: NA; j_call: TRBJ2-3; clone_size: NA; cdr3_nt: TGTGCCAGCTCATTTGATATCTGGTTGGCTACGCAGTATTTT; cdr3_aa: CASSFDIWLATQYF
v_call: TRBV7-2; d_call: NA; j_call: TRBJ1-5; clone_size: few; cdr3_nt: TGTGCCAGCAACCATCCGAATCAGCCCCAGCATTTT; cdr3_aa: CASNHPNQPQHF
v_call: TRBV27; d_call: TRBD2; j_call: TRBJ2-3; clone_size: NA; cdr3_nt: TGTGCCAGCAGTCATCTTCGACTAGCGGGAATAGATACGCAGTATTTT; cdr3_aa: CASSHLRLAGIDTQYF
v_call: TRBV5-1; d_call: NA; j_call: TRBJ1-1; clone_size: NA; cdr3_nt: TGCGCCAGCAGCCCTGGGTGGCAGCCCAACACTGAAGCTTTCTTT; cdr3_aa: CASSPGWQPNTEAFF
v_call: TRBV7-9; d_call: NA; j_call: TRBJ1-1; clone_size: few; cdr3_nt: TGTGCCAGCGGGCTTCAGCGGGTCTCTTCGAACACTGAAGCTTTCTTT; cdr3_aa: CASGLQRVSSNTEAFF
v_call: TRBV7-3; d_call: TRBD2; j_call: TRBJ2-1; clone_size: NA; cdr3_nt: TGTGCCAGCAGCCGCGGGAGGGCCCCTTACAATGAGCAGTTCTTC; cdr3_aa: CASSRGRAPYNEQFF
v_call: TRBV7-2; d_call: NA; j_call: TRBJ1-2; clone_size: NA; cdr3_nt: TGTGCCAGCAGCTTAACCTGGATGGACTATGGCTACACCTTC; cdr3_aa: CASSLTWMDYGYTF
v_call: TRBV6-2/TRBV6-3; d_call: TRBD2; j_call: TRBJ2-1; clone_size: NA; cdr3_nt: TGTGCCAGCATTCGAGGACTAGCGGGAGTTCGGGGACCCAATGAGCAGTTCTTC; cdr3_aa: CASIRGLAGVRGPNEQFF
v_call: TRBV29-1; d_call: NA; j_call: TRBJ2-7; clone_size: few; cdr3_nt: TGCAGCGTTGGAGGCAGGAGCTCCTACGAGCAGTACTTC; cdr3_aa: CSVGGRSSYEQYF
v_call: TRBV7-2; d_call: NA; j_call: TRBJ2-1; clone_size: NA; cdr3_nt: TGTGCCAGCAGCTTATTTGAGAATAGGAATGAGCAGTTCTTC; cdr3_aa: CASSLFENRNEQFF
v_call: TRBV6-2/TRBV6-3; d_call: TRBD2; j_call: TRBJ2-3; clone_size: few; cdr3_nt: TGTGCCAGCGAACTAGCGGGAACAGATACGCAGTATTTT; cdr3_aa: CASELAGTDTQYF
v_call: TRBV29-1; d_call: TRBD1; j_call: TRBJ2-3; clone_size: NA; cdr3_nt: TGCAGCGTTGGGGGGACAGGAAGACTCCCAAGTGGAGATACGCAGTATTTT; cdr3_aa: CSVGGTGRLPSGDTQYF
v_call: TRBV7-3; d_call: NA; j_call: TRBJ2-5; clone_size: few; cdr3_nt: TGTGCCAGCAGCTTAATCCCAGAAGAGACCCAGTACTTC; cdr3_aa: CASSLIPEETQYF